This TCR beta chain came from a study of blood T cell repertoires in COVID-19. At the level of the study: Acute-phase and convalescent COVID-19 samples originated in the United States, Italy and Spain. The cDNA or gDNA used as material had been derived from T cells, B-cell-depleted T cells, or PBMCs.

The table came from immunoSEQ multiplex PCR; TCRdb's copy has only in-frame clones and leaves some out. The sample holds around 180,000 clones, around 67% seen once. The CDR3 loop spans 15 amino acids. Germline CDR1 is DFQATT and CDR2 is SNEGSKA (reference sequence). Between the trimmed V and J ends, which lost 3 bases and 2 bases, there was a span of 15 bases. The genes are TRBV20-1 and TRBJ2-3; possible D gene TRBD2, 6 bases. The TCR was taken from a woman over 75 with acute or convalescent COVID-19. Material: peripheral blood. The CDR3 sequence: CSASLRDWYTDTQYF. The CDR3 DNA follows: TGCAGTGCTAGTCTTCGGGACTGGTACACAGATACGCAGTATTTT.